This T cell receptor beta chain appears in the sequencing data of a study of blood T cell repertoires in COVID-19. For the study at large: The samples span acute and convalescent COVID-19 from the United States, Italy and Spain. T cells, B-cell-depleted T cells, or PBMCs supplied cDNA or gDNA.

In the authors' methods: Using reference gene primer amplification, nucleated cell counts were estimated. Profiled with immunoSEQ multiplex PCR; TCRdb holds only in-frame clones, not every one. V and J calls plus clone size are reproduced from that table; the DNA served to infer D and trimming. This sample has under 200,000 clones, with approximately 82% found just once. Germline V gene lookup returns CDR1 MNHEY and CDR2 SVGAGI. V dropped 6 bases and J dropped 8; count of bases not matched to a gene: 7. The CDR3 contains 14 residues. The rearrangement links TRBV6-5 to TRBJ1-4; 9 bases align to TRBD1. The sequencing input was peripheral blood. This receptor was identified in a man between 65 and 80 years old who had recovered from COVID-19. The CDR3 nucleotides are TGTGCCAGCAGGGCCGGGACAGGGTGGGAAAAACTGTTTTTT. Translated: CASRAGTGWEKLFF.